This T cell receptor beta chain was documented in a study of cytomegalovirus exposure and HLA in healthy donors. PCR was performed using 60 Vbeta and 13 Jbeta primers. Some clones are missing from TCRdb's copy, which holds only in-frame ones; the method was immunoSEQ multiplex PCR. This table holds some 110,000 clones, 10% found once. The germline CDR1 and CDR2 sequences are SNHLY and FYNNEI. The CDR3 runs to 12 residues. The V and J ends lost 4 bases and 4 bases respectively, with 5 bases between them. The specimen sequenced was PBMCs. The V and J genes are TRBV2 and TRBJ2-1, with unresolved D. The origin of this receptor is a man aged 40-50 years in good health and CMV-seropositive. This CDR3 is CASSGTYNEQFF. The CDR3, as DNA: TGTGCCAGCAGTGGAACATACAATGAGCAGTTCTTC.